This TCR beta chain was retrieved from a study of T cell responses to AZD1222 COVID-19 vaccine. Across the study: Researchers grouped second doses given at about 4 or about 12 weeks into one pool.

The study's findings and limits: The repertoires were collected only after the peak T cell response. At baseline, just 5 or 6 AZD1222 recipients tested seropositive.

With V trimmed by 5 bases and J by 4 bases, 8 bases remained unmatched. This CDR3 region has 16 residues. Germline V CDR1 and CDR2: LGHNA, YSLEER. A note on this clone: Its cognate antigen is unknown.

Produced via immunoSEQ multiplex PCR; TCRdb's table is partial and in-frame only. The sample consists of over 100,000 clones, approximately 90% of them appearing once. The chain carries TRBV4-3 and TRBJ1-6; 7 bases fit TRBD1. The receptor was isolated from an adult in good health. The sample consisted of peripheral blood, taken on day 0 of AZD1222 vaccination. CDR3 loop: CASSSTPGQYNSPLHF. The CDR3 bases are TGCGCCAGCAGCTCTACCCCGGGACAGTATAATTCACCCCTCCACTTT.